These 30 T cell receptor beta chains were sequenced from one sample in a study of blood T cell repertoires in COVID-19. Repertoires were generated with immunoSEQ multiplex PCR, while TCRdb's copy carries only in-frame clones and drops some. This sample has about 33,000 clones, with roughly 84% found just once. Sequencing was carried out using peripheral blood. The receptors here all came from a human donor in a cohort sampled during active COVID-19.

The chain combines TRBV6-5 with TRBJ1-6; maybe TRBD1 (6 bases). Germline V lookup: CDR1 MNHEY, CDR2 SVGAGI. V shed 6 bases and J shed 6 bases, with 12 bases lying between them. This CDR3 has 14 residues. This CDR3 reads CASRSGQINSPLHF. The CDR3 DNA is TGTGCCAGCAGGTCCGGACAGATTAATTCACCCCTCCACTTT.

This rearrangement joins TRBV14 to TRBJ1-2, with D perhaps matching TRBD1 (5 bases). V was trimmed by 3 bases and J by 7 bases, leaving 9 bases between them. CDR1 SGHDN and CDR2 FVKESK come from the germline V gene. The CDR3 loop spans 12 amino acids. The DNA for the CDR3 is TGTGCCAGCAGCCAGCAGGGTCTTGGCTACACCTTC. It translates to CASSQQGLGYTF. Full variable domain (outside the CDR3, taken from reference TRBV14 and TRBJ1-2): EAGVTQFPSHSVIEKGQTVTLRCDPISGHDNLYWYRRVMGKEIKFLLHFVKESKQDESGMPNNRFLAERTGGTYSTLKVQPAELEDSGVYFCASSQQGLGYTFGSGTRLTVV.

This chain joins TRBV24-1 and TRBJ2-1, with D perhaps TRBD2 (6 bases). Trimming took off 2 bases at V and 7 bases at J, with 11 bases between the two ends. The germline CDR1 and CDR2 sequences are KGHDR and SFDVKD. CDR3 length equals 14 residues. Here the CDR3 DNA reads TGTGCCACCAGTGATTCGGGGGATGTGAATGAGCAGTTCTTC. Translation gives CATSDSGDVNEQFF.

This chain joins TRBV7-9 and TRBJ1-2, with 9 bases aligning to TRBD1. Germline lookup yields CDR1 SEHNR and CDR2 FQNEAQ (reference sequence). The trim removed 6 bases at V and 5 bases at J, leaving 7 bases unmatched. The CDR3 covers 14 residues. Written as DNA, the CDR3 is TGTGCCAGCAGTTTCCCGGGACAGGGTTATGGCTACACCTTC. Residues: CASSFPGQGYGYTF.

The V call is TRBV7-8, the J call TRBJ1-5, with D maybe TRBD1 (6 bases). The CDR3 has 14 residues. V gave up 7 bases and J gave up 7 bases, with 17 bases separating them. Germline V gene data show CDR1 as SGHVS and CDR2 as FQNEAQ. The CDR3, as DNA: TGTGCCAGCACCTTCGGGACAACCGCGCAGCCCCAGCATTTT. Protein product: CASTFGTTAQPQHF.

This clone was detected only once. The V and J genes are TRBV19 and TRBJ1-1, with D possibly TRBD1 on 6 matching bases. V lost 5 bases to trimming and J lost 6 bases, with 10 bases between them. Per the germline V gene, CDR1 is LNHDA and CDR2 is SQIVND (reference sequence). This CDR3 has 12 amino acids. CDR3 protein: CASSSGDSEAFF. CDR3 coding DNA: TGTGCCAGTAGTTCAGGGGATTCTGAAGCTTTCTTT.

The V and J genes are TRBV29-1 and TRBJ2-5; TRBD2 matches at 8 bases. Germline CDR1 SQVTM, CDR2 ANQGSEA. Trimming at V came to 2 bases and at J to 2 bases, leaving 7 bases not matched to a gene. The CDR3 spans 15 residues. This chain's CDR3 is CSVERLASIQETQYF. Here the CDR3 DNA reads TGCAGCGTTGAACGACTAGCGTCGATACAAGAGACCCAGTACTTC.

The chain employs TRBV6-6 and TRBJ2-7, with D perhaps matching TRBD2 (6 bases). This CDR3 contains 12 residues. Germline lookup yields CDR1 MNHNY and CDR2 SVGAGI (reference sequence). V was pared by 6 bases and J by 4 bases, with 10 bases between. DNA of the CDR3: TGTGCCAGCAGGATCCGGGGGTACGAGCAGTACTTC. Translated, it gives CASRIRGYEQYF.

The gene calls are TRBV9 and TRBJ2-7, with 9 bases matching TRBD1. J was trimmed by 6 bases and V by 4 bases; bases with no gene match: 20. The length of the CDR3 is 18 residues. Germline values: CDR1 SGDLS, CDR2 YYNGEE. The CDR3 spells CASSPRSSGTGRDREQYF. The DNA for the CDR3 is TGTGCCAGCAGCCCACGATCATCCGGGACAGGGCGCGATCGCGAGCAGTACTTC.

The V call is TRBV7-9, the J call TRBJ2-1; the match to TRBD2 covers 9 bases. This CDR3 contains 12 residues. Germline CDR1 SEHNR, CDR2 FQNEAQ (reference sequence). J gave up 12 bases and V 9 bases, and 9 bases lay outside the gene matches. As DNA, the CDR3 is TGTGCCAGTGGCATAGCGGGGGCAGGGCAGTTCTTC. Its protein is CASGIAGAGQFF.

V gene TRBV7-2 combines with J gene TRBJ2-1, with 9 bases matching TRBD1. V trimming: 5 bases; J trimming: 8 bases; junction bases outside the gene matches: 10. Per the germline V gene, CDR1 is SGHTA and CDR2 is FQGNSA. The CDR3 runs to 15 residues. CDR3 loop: CASSRPGQGTYEQFF. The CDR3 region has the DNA TGTGCCAGCAGCCGTCCGGGACAGGGTACTTATGAGCAGTTCTTC.

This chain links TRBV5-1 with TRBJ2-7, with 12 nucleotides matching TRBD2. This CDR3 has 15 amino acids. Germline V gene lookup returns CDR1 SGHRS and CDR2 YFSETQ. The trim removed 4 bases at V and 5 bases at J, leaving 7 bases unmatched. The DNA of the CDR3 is TGCGCCAGCAGCCCGCTAGCGGGGGGGCCCCACGAGCAGTACTTC. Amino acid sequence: CASSPLAGGPHEQYF.

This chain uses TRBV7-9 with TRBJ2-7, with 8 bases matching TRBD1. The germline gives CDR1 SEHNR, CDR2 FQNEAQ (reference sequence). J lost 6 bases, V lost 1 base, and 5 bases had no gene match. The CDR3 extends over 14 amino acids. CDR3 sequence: CASSLGSGQVEQYF. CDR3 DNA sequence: TGTGCCAGCAGCTTAGGGTCGGGACAGGTCGAGCAGTACTTC.

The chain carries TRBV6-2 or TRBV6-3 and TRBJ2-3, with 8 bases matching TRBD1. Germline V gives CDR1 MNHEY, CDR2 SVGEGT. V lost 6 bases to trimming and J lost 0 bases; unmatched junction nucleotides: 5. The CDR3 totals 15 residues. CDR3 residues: CASSSRQGSTDTQYF. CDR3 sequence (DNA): TGTGCCAGCAGCTCAAGACAGGGGAGCACAGATACGCAGTATTTT.

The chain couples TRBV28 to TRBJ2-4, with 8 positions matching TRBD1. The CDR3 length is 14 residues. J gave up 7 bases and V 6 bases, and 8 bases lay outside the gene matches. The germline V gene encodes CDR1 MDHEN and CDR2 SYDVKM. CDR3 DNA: TGTGCCAGCAGCACGACAGGGGAAAGGAACATTCAGTACTTC. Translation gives CASSTTGERNIQYF.

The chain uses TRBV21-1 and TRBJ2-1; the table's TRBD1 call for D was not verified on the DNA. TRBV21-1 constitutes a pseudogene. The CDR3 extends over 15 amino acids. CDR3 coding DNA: TGTGCCAGCAGCAAACGTAAGACAGGGGACAATGAGCAGTTCTTC. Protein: CASSKRKTGDNEQFF.

In DNA form, the CDR3 reads TGCGCCAGCAGTGGGGAGAGGGCCCCTCGGGGGGTCTTCTTT. Translating it yields CASSGERAPRGVFF. The rearrangement joins TRBV10-1 to TRBJ1-1, with a tentative D call TRBD1 (5 bases). The V gene's germline CDR1 is WNHNN and CDR2 SYGVQD (reference sequence). Trimming removed 4 bases at V and 14 bases at J, with 23 bases between. The CDR3 consists of 14 residues.

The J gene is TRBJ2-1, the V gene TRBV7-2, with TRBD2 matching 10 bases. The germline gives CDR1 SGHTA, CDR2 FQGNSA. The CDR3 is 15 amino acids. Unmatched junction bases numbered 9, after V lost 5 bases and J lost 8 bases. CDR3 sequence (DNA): TGTGCCAGCAGCCAGCAGCGGGGGGGCACCCATGAGCAGTTCTTC. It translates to CASSQQRGGTHEQFF.

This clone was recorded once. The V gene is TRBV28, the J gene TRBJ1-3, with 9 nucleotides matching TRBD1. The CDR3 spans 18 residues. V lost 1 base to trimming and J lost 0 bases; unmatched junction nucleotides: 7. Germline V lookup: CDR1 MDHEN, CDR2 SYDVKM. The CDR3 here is CASSLLGQGIISGNTIYF. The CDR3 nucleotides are TGTGCCAGCAGTTTATTGGGACAGGGTATAATCTCTGGAAACACCATATATTTT.

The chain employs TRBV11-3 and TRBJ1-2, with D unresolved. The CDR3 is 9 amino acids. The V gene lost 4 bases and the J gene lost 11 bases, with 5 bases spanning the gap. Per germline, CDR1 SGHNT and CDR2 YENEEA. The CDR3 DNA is TGTGCCAGCAGCTCCAAATACACCTTC. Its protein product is CASSSKYTF. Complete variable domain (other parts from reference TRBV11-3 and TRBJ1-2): EAGVVQSPRYKIIEKKQPVAFWCNPISGHNTLYWYLQNLGQGPELLIRYENEEAVDDSQLPKDRFSAERLKGVDSTLKIQPAELGDSAVYLCASSSKYTFGSGTRLTVV.

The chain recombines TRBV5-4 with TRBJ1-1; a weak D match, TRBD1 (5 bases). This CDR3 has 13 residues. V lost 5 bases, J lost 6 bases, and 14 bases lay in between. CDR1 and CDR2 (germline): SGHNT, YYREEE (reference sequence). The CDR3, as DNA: TGTGCCAGCAGTTTTCAGGGAGGGGCTGAAGCTTTCTTT. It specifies CASSFQGGAEAFF.

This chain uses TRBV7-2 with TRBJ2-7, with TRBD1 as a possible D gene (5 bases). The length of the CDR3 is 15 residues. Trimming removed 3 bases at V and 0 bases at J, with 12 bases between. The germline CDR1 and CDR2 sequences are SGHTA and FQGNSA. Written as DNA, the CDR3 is TGTGCCAGCAGCTTGACAGACCCGAGCTCCTACGAGCAGTACTTC. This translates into CASSLTDPSSYEQYF.

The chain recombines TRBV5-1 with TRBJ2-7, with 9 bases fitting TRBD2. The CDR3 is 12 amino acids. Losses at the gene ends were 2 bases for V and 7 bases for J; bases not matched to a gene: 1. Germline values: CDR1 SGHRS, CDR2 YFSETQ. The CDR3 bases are TGCGCCAGCAGCTTCAGCGGGGGGGAGCAGTACTTC. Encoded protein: CASSFSGGEQYF.

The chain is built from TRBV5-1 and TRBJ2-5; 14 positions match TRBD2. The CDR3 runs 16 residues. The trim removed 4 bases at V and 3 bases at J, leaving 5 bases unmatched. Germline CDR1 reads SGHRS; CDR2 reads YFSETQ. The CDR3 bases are TGCGCCAGCAGCCTAGGGACTAGCGGGAGAGAAGAGACCCAGTACTTC. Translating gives CASSLGTSGREETQYF.

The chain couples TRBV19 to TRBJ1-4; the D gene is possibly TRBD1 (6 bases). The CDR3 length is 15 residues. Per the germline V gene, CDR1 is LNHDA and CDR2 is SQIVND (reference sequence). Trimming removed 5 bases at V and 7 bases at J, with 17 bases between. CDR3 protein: CASSPGDTNTEKLFF. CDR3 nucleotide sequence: TGTGCCAGTAGTCCAGGGGACACCAACACTGAAAAACTGTTTTTT.

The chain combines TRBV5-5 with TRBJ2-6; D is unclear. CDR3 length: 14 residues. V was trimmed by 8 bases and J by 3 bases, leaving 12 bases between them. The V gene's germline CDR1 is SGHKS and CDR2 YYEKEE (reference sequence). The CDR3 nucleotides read TGTGCCAGTACGGGTGATCTTGGGGCCAACGTCCTGACTTTC. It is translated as CASTGDLGANVLTF.

CDR3 residues: CASSYSTREYNEQFF. The DNA of the CDR3 is TGTGCCAGCAGTTACTCGACCAGGGAATACAATGAGCAGTTCTTC. This chain connects TRBV6-2 or TRBV6-3 to TRBJ2-1, with D maybe TRBD1 (5 bases). CDR3 length: 15 amino acids. Trimming took off 0 bases at V and 4 bases at J, with 10 bases between the two ends. The germline V gene encodes CDR1 MNHEY and CDR2 SVGEGT.

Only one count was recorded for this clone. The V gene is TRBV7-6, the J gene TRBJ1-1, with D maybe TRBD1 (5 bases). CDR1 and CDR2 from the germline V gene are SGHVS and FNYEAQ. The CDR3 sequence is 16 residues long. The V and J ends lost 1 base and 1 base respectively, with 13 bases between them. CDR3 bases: TGTGCCAGCAGCTTAGTGGTCCGTCAGGGGAACACTGAAGCTTTCTTT. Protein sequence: CASSLVVRQGNTEAFF.

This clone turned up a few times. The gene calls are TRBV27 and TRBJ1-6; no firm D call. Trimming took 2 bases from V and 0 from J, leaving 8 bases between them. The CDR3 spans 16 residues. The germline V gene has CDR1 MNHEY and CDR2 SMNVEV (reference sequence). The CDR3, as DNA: TGTGCCAGCAGTTTACTGGAGAGCTCCTATAATTCACCCCTCCACTTT. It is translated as CASSLLESSYNSPLHF.

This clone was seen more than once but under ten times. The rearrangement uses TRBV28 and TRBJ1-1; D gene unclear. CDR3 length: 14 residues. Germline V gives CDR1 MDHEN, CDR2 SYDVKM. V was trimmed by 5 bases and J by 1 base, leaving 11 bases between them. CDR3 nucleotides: TGTGCCAGCAGTCACACCCTTGGGAACACTGAAGCTTTCTTT. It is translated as CASSHTLGNTEAFF.